These 20 T cell receptor beta chains share one sample of origin, sequenced in a study of blood T cell repertoires in COVID-19. The method was immunoSEQ multiplex PCR; TCRdb's version includes in-frame clones alone and lacks a portion of them. The table includes 100,000 to 150,000 clones, around 83% detected once. What was sequenced was peripheral blood. The receptor source for this set is an elderly man with active or convalescent COVID-19.

V gene TRBV3-1 (or the pseudogene TRBV3-2) combines with J gene TRBJ1-4; TRBD1 is a possible D gene (6 bases). This CDR3 comprises 15 residues. The V end was cut by 0 bases, the J end by 5 bases, with 10 bases between. Germline CDR1 LGHDT, CDR2 YNNKEL (reference sequence). CDR3 sequence: CASSQDRGRNEKLFF. DNA of the CDR3: TGTGCCAGCAGCCAAGACAGGGGCCGGAATGAAAAACTGTTTTTT.

V and J are TRBV18 and TRBJ2-7; a weak D match, TRBD1 (6 bases). The CDR3 runs to 12 residues. Germline-derived CDR1 and CDR2 are KGHSH and LQKENI. V lost 3 bases and J 4 bases, leaving 7 bases between the germline ends. The CDR3 protein is CASSPDSYEQYF. CDR3 nucleotides: TGTGCCAGCTCACCGGACAGTTACGAGCAGTACTTC.

The V gene is TRBV29-1, the J gene TRBJ2-5, with 12 bases that match TRBD1. The trim removed 5 bases at V and 5 bases at J, leaving 9 bases unmatched. Germline CDR1 reads SQVTM; CDR2 reads ANQGSEA. The CDR3 consists of 15 residues. The CDR3, as DNA: TGCAGCGTTAACTTGGGGACAGGGGGCAGCGAGACCCAGTACTTC. This encodes CSVNLGTGGSETQYF.

J is TRBJ2-2 and V is TRBV7-3, with D possibly being TRBD2 (7 bases). The CDR3 totals 15 residues. Per the germline V gene, CDR1 is SGHTA and CDR2 is FQGTGA. V lost 5 bases, J lost 4 bases, and 14 bases lay in between. The CDR3 is CASSQEGGSTGELFF. Here the CDR3 DNA reads TGTGCCAGCAGCCAAGAGGGGGGGAGCACCGGGGAGCTGTTTTTT.

The chain employs TRBV3-1 (or the pseudogene TRBV3-2) and TRBJ2-5; 14 nucleotides agree with TRBD2. J lost 7 bases, V lost 1 base, and 11 bases had no gene match. Per the germline V gene, CDR1 is LGHDT and CDR2 is YNNKEL (reference sequence). The CDR3 extends over 18 amino acids. The CDR3 coding sequence is TGTGCCAGCAGCCAAGGCCGACTAGCGGGGGGGCCTAGTAGGACCCAGTACTTC. This gives the protein CASSQGRLAGGPSRTQYF.

The chain combines TRBV27 with TRBJ1-2; 8 nucleotides agree with TRBD1. The CDR3 spans 13 residues. Germline V gene lookup returns CDR1 MNHEY and CDR2 SMNVEV (reference sequence). The trim removed 8 bases at V and 5 bases at J, leaving 7 bases unmatched. CDR3 nucleotides: TGTGCCAGCGGGGAACAGGGGGGGTATGGCTACACCTTC. This gives the protein CASGEQGGYGYTF.

The CDR3: CASSQDPGGLETQYF. The CDR3 coding sequence is TGTGCCAGCAGCCAAGACCCGGGGGGGCTGGAGACCCAGTACTTC. V gene TRBV3-1 (or the pseudogene TRBV3-2) combines with J gene TRBJ2-5, with 8 nucleotides matching TRBD2. The CDR3 has 15 amino acids. The germline V gene has CDR1 LGHDT and CDR2 YNNKEL (reference sequence). V shed 0 bases, J shed 5 bases, and the junction held 5 bases outside the gene matches.

This chain joins TRBV13 and TRBJ2-3; D gene unclear. There are 14 residues in the CDR3. In germline, CDR1 is PRHDT, CDR2 FYEKMQ (reference sequence). Trimming shortened V by 5 bases and J by 0 bases, and 9 bases separated the two germline ends. This CDR3 reads CASSVRSSTDTQYF. CDR3 nucleotides: TGTGCCAGCAGCGTCCGTTCTAGCACAGATACGCAGTATTTT.

The chain uses TRBV3-1 (or the pseudogene TRBV3-2) and TRBJ2-5, with a possible D match to TRBD2 (5 bases). The CDR3 consists of 13 residues. The V end lost 6 bases, the J end lost 3 bases, and 11 bases lay between the germline ends. Germline loops: CDR1 LGHDT, CDR2 YNNKEL (reference sequence). The CDR3 loop reads CASRSLGEETQYF. The CDR3 nucleotides read TGTGCCAGCAGGTCACTAGGAGAAGAGACCCAGTACTTC.

This chain uses TRBV6-5 with TRBJ1-1, with D perhaps TRBD1 (5 bases). The ends were cut back, 6 bases at V and 4 bases at J, with 15 bases in the middle. This CDR3 has 14 residues. The germline CDR1 and CDR2 sequences are MNHEY and SVGAGI. CDR3 bases: TGTGCCAGCAGAACCGGGGGAAGTCTCACTGAAGCTTTCTTT. It encodes CASRTGGSLTEAFF.

The V and J genes are TRBV5-6 and TRBJ1-4; D might be TRBD1 (5 bases). With 4 bases removed from V and 12 bases from J, the gap between germline ends came to 16 bases. Germline assignment: CDR1 SGHDT and CDR2 YYEEEE. CDR3 length equals 13 residues. The CDR3 DNA is TGTGCCAGCAGCCTTTTTTCAGGGCCGGAACTGTTTTTT. It specifies CASSLFSGPELFF.

The CDR3: CASSYSYRASTGELFF. DNA of the CDR3: TGTGCCAGCAGTTACTCGTACAGGGCCTCCACCGGGGAGCTGTTTTTT. The chain employs TRBV6-2 or TRBV6-3 and TRBJ2-2; the D gene is possibly TRBD1 (6 bases). Trimming pared 0 bases from V and 4 bases from J, leaving 12 bases between. The CDR3 covers 16 residues. CDR1 MNHEY and CDR2 SVGEGT come from the germline V gene.

This chain connects TRBV12-5 to TRBJ2-2; D may be TRBD2 (5 bases). The V gene's germline CDR1 is LGHNT and CDR2 FRNRAP. The CDR3 spans 12 residues. The V end lost 11 bases, the J end lost 3 bases, and 10 bases lay between the germline ends. The chain's CDR3 is CAGGRDTGELFF. The DNA of the CDR3 is TGTGCTGGAGGACGGGACACCGGGGAGCTGTTTTTT. The complete variable domain, with remaining parts taken from reference TRBV12-5 and TRBJ2-2, reads DARVTQTPRHKVTEMGQEVTMRCQPILGHNTVFWYRQTMMQGLELLAYFRNRAPLDDSGMPKDRFSAEMPDATLATLKIQPSEPRDSAVYFCAGGRDTGELFFGEGSRLTVL.

V is TRBV19 and J is TRBJ2-7; 7 nucleotides match TRBD2. V trimming: 3 bases; J trimming: 6 bases; junction bases outside the gene matches: 17. The CDR3 is 17 residues long. Germline-derived CDR1 and CDR2 are LNHDA and SQIVND (reference sequence). This CDR3 reads CASSIKISGASSAEQYF. The CDR3 DNA follows: TGTGCCAGTAGTATTAAGATCAGCGGGGCTTCAAGTGCCGAGCAGTACTTC.

This chain connects TRBV29-1 to TRBJ2-7; 9 bases map to TRBD1. V lost 2 bases and J lost 2; bases outside the gene matches: 4. This CDR3 region has 14 residues. Germline V gene lookup returns CDR1 SQVTM and CDR2 ANQGSEA. This chain's CDR3 is CSVENRGLAYEQYF. CDR3 DNA: TGCAGCGTTGAAAACAGGGGGCTTGCCTACGAGCAGTACTTC.

A single count supports this clone. The chain employs TRBV11-2 and TRBJ1-4, with a weak D call TRBD1 (6 bases). The V and J ends lost 3 bases and 0 bases respectively, with 11 bases between them. Germline V CDR1 and CDR2: SGHAT, FQNNGV. The CDR3 has 16 amino acids. The CDR3 loop reads CASSFGQPSTNEKLFF. The CDR3 DNA sequence: TGTGCCAGCAGCTTCGGACAGCCATCAACTAATGAAAAACTGTTTTTT.

The chain combines TRBV5-4 with TRBJ1-2, with 9 bases identical to TRBD1. Trimming took 0 bases from V and 4 from J; bases not matched to a gene: 7. This CDR3 spans 16 amino acids. Germline CDR1 SGHNT, CDR2 YYREEE (reference sequence). CDR3 sequence: CASSLGGQGSPYGYTF. The DNA of the CDR3 is TGTGCCAGCAGCTTGGGGGGACAGGGAAGCCCCTATGGCTACACCTTC.

The CDR3 protein is CASSYSETGPAGELFF. The DNA of the CDR3 is TGTGCCAGCAGTTACTCGGAAACAGGGCCGGCCGGGGAGCTGTTTTTT. This sequence joins TRBV6-2 or TRBV6-3 and TRBJ2-2, with a tentative D call TRBD1 (6 bases). The CDR3 has 16 amino acids. Deletions cut 0 bases from V and 6 bases from J, with 14 bases between. Germline CDR1 and CDR2: MNHEY and SVGEGT.

This chain connects TRBV6-5 to TRBJ1-3, with D possibly matching TRBD1 (5 bases). The CDR3 has 15 amino acids. Trimming took off 7 bases at V and 2 bases at J, with 15 bases between the two ends. Germline-derived CDR1 and CDR2 are MNHEY and SVGAGI. CDR3 protein: CASTPGRDAGNTIYF. The CDR3 region has the DNA TGTGCCAGCACGCCTGGGAGGGACGCTGGAAACACCATATATTTT.

The chain recombines TRBV7-9 with TRBJ2-1; the match to TRBD2 covers 12 bases. In germline, CDR1 is SEHNR, CDR2 FQNEAQ (reference sequence). After removal of 5 bases from V and 4 bases from J, the junction contained 6 bases not matched to a gene. The CDR3 totals 16 residues. CDR3 nucleotides: TGTGCCAGCAGCGGACTAGCGGGGACAGAATACAATGAGCAGTTCTTC. This encodes CASSGLAGTEYNEQFF.